This note documents a single TCR beta chain sequence. The antigen is unknown. Germline lookup yields CDR1 SGHTA and CDR2 FQGTGA. Trimming took 4 bases from V and 1 from J; bases not matched to a gene: 4. The CDR3 runs 15 residues. These data come from a study of T cell responses to AZD1222 COVID-19 vaccine. The study, taken as a whole, reports: Vaccine-associated CD4 TCRs ranged over spike, dominating at 160-218 and 743-854.

Assay: immunoSEQ multiplex PCR; the TCRdb copy retains only in-frame clones and omits some. The data contain roughly 93,000 clones, roughly nine tenths of them singletons. The TCR sequence derives from an adult in good health. The sample in question was peripheral blood, obtained on day 0 of AZD1222 vaccination. The chain combines TRBV7-3 with TRBJ1-2; TRBD1 matches 9 bases. CDR3 residues: CASSSGTGHNYGYTF. In DNA, the CDR3 is TGTGCCAGCAGCTCGGGGACAGGGCATAACTATGGCTACACCTTC.